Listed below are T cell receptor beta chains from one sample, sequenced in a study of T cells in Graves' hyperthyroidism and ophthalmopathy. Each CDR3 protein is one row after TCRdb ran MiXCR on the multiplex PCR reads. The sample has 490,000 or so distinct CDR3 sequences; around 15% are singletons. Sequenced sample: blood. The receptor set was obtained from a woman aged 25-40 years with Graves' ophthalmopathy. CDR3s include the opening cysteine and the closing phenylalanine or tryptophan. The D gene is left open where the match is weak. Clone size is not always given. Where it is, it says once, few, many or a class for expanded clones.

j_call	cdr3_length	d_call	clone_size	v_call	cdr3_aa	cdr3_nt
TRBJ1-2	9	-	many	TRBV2	CASQNGYTF	TGTGCCAGCCAAAATGGCTACACCTTC
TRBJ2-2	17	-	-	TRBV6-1	CASSAGKLAPNTGELFF	TGTGCCAGCAGTGCGGGGAAACTAGCTCCCAACACCGGGGAGCTGTTTTTT
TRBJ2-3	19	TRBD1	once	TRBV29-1	CSVEQPGQGFRGITDTQYF	TGCAGCGTTGAACAACCGGGACAGGGGTTTCGCGGGATAACAGATACGCAGTATTTT
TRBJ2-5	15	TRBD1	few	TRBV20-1	CSARDGDRGQETQYF	TGCAGTGCTAGAGATGGAGACAGGGGGCAGGAGACCCAGTACTTC
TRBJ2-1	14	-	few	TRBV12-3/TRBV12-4	CASTVPGTPNERFF	TGTGCCAGCACTGTCCCCGGGACTCCCAATGAGCGGTTCTTC
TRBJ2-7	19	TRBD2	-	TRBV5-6	CASSLEFGLRGGVSYEQYF	TGTGCCAGCAGCTTGGAATTCGGACTCCGGGGGGGTGTATCCTACGAGCAGTACTTC
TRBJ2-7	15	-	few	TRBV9	CASSPAGDPTYEQYF	TGTGCCAGCAGCCCCGCAGGGGACCCAACCTACGAGCAGTACTTC
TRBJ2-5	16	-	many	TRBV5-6	CASSFFEWLVWETQYF	TGTGCCAGCAGCTTTTTTGAGTGGCTAGTATGGGAGACCCAGTACTTC
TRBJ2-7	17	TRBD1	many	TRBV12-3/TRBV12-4	CASSLGRRQGATYEQYF	TGTGCCAGCAGTTTAGGTCGGCGACAGGGGGCGACCTACGAGCAGTACTTC
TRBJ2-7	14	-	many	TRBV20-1	CSARDSTREYEQYF	TGCAGTGCTAGAGATTCGACGCGTGAGTACGAGCAGTACTTC
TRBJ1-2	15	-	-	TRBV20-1	CSARDPTHTGYGYTF	TGCAGTGCTAGAGATCCGACCCACACCGGCTATGGCTACACCTTC
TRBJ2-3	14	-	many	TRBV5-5	CASSSSPDAGAQYF	TGTGCCAGCAGCTCCTCCCCTGACGCCGGGGCGCAGTATTTT
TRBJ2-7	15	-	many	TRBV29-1	CSARFVEDISYEQYF	TGCAGCGCCCGCTTTGTGGAGGACATCTCCTACGAGCAGTACTTC
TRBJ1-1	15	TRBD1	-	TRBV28	CASTHPGTGGEVGFF	TGTGCCAGCACCCATCCCGGGACAGGGGGCGAAGTTGGCTTCTTT
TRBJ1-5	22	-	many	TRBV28	CASSFSPLVSTGYAKGHQPQHF	TGTGCCAGCAGTTTCTCTCCCCTTGTGTCGACAGGCTATGCCAAGGGGCATCAGCCCCAGCATTTT
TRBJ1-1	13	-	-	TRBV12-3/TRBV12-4	CACSQSGDTEAFF	TGTGCCTGCAGCCAAAGTGGTGACACTGAAGCTTTCTTT
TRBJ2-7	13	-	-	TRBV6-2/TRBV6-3	CASRSTRSYEQYF	TGTGCCAGCAGATCCACCCGCTCCTACGAGCAGTACTTC
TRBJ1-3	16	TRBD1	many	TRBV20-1	CSARDLDRAAGNTIYF	TGCAGTGCTAGAGATCTGGACAGGGCGGCTGGAAACACCATATATTTT
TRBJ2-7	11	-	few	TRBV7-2	CASSEGVGQYF	TGTGCCAGCTCGGAGGGCGTAGGGCAGTACTTC
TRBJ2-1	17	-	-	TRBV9	CASSVGSAGSSYNEQFF	TGTGCCAGCAGCGTGGGTTCGGCAGGGAGCTCCTACAATGAGCAGTTCTTC
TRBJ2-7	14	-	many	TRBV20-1	CSARAGAGYDEQYF	TGCAGTGCTAGAGCAGGGGCGGGATACGACGAGCAGTACTTC
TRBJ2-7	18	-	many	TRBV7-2	CASSSVIRGRILAYEQYF	TGTGCCAGCAGCTCCGTGATAAGGGGGAGGATACTAGCCTACGAGCAGTACTTC
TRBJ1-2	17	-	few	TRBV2	CASSAFLVLLDNYGYTF	TGTGCCAGCAGTGCATTCTTGGTCCTCTTGGACAACTATGGCTACACCTTC
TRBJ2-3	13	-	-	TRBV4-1	CAGSQELPDTQYF	TGCGCCGGCAGCCAAGAACTCCCAGATACGCAGTATTTT
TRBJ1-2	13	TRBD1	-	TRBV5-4	CASSSRTGRGYTF	TGTGCCAGCAGCTCCCGGACAGGGAGGGGCTACACCTTC
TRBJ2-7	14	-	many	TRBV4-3	CASSQEVEHYEQYF	TGCGCCAGCAGCCAAGAGGTAGAACACTACGAGCAGTACTTC
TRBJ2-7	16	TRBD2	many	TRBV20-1	CSAASQYQTSGYEQYF	TGCAGTGCTGCATCCCAATACCAGACTAGCGGGTACGAGCAGTACTTC
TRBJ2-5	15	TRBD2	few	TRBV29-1	CSVPAGGRNGGTQYF	TGCAGCGTTCCAGCGGGAGGCCGGAACGGAGGGACCCAGTACTTC
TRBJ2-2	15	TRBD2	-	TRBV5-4	CASSLSTSGTGELFF	TGTGCCAGCAGCTTGAGCACTAGCGGGACCGGGGAGCTGTTTTTT
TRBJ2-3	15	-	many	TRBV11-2	CASSSHSGLPDTQYF	TGTGCCAGCAGCTCACATAGCGGCTTGCCAGATACGCAGTATTTT
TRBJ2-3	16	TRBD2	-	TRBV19	CASSIGLADYTDTQYF	TGTGCCAGTAGTATAGGACTAGCGGATTACACAGATACGCAGTATTTT
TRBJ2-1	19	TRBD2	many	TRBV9	CASSVGAGGGLGYYNEQFF	TGTGCCAGCAGCGTAGGAGCGGGAGGGGGATTAGGCTACTACAATGAGCAGTTCTTC